The 32 T cell receptor beta chains listed next were all sequenced from one sample in a study of cytomegalovirus exposure and HLA in healthy donors. The PCR employed 60 Vbeta primers together with 13 Jbeta primers. Method: immunoSEQ multiplex PCR; TCRdb's copy keeps in-frame clones and lacks some. The sample comprises about 220,000 clones, roughly 85% of which are singletons, and roughly 1.9% rests with the top ten. The sequencing sample was made of PBMCs. The receptor source for this set is a male donor in good health and CMV-seronegative.

The chain combines TRBV4-3 with TRBJ2-1; the D gene is possibly TRBD1 (6 bases). Trimming took 3 bases from V and 2 from J, leaving 17 bases between them. Germline V CDR1 and CDR2: LGHNA, YSLEER. The CDR3 contains 17 residues. CDR3: CASSQQDRSQTYNEQFF. Written as DNA, the CDR3 is TGCGCCAGCAGCCAGCAAGACAGGAGCCAAACCTACAATGAGCAGTTCTTC.

The chain joins TRBV5-1 to TRBJ2-5, with D uncertain. The CDR3 loop spans 14 amino acids. V was cut by 0 bases and J by 4 bases, with 10 bases left in between. The V gene's germline CDR1 is SGHRS and CDR2 YFSETQ. The CDR3, as DNA: TGCGCCAGCAGCTTGGCTGTACAGCTAGAGACCCAGTACTTC. This encodes CASSLAVQLETQYF.

There are a few counts of this clone. The chain has TRBV7-8 and TRBJ2-5; weak D call: TRBD2 (6 bases). This CDR3 spans 17 amino acids. The V and J ends lost 5 bases and 0 bases respectively, with 19 bases between them. Germline V gene data show CDR1 as SGHVS and CDR2 as FQNEAQ. The CDR3 spells CASSRGGRAWYQETQYF. Here the CDR3 DNA reads TGTGCCAGCAGCAGAGGAGGGCGGGCCTGGTACCAAGAGACCCAGTACTTC.

The V gene is TRBV29-1, the J gene TRBJ1-2; TRBD1 matches 8 bases. The CDR3 runs to 15 residues. V shed 5 bases and J 3 bases; nucleotides not matched to a gene: 11. The germline CDR1 and CDR2 sequences are SQVTM and ANQGSEA. CDR3 amino acids: CSVLDRDRDDYGYTF. DNA of the CDR3: TGCAGCGTTCTGGACAGGGACCGGGATGACTATGGCTACACCTTC. Using reference TRBV29-1 and TRBJ1-2 for the parts outside the CDR3, the full variable domain is SAVISQKPSRDICQRGTSLTIQCQVDSQVTMMFWYRQQPGQSLTLIATANQGSEATYESGFVIDKFPISRPNLTFSTLTVSNMSPEDSSIYLCSVLDRDRDDYGYTFGSGTRLTVV.

The chain uses TRBV27 and TRBJ2-3; TRBD1 agrees at 11 bases. Germline CDR1 MNHEY, CDR2 SMNVEV (reference sequence). This CDR3 is built from 15 residues. V lost 5 bases, J lost 3 bases, and 4 bases stayed unmatched. CDR3 loop: CASSARDRGTDTQYF. The CDR3 coding sequence is TGTGCCAGCAGTGCCCGGGACAGGGGGACAGATACGCAGTATTTT.

This clone is a singleton in its sample. The V call is TRBV7-2, the J call TRBJ1-5; 10 bases are shared with TRBD1. CDR3 length: 15 residues. The V and J ends lost 3 bases and 5 bases, in that order; junction bases with no gene match: 4. CDR1 is SGHTA, CDR2 FQGNSA, per germline. As DNA, the CDR3 is TGTGCCAGCAGCTTCGACAGGGGGCAAGATCAGCCCCAGCATTTT. Protein product: CASSFDRGQDQPQHF.

The chain is built from TRBV2 and TRBJ2-7, with TRBD1 matching 9 bases. CDR1 is SNHLY and CDR2 is FYNNEI in the germline V gene. J lost 2 bases, V lost 6 bases, and 5 bases had no gene match. This CDR3 is built from 14 residues. CDR3 sequence (DNA): TGTGCCAGCAGGTTACAGGGGGCTACCTACGAGCAGTACTTC. Translating gives CASRLQGATYEQYF.

The chain recombines TRBV13 with TRBJ1-2, with D tentatively TRBD1 (6 bases). The CDR3 has 14 residues. Trimming shortened V by 5 bases and J by 2 bases, and 12 bases separated the two germline ends. The germline gives CDR1 PRHDT, CDR2 FYEKMQ (reference sequence). The CDR3 is CASSEDRNNYGYTF. For the CDR3, the DNA is TGTGCCAGCAGCGAAGACAGGAACAACTATGGCTACACCTTC.

J is TRBJ2-4 and V is TRBV5-4, with D possibly matching TRBD2 (6 bases). This CDR3 comprises 13 residues. Per the germline V gene, CDR1 is SGHNT and CDR2 is YYREEE (reference sequence). V was clipped by 0 bases and J by 10 bases, with 11 bases between them. This CDR3 reads CASSLDLAPIQYF. The DNA of the CDR3 is TGTGCCAGCAGCTTGGATCTAGCGCCTATTCAGTACTTC.

Only one count was recorded for this clone. V and J are TRBV7-3 and TRBJ2-7, with 7 bases lining up with TRBD2. The CDR3 consists of 16 residues. The trim removed 0 bases at V and 1 base at J, leaving 6 bases unmatched. Germline-derived CDR1 and CDR2 are SGHTA and FQGTGA. CDR3 nucleotide sequence: TGTGCCAGCAGCTTAACCGGCGTGGGGGGGTCCTACGAGCAGTACTTC. It encodes CASSLTGVGGSYEQYF. The full variable domain, rest sourced from reference TRBV7-3 and TRBJ2-7, is GAGVSQTPSNKVTEKGKYVELRCDPISGHTALYWYRQSLGQGPEFLIYFQGTGAADDSGLPNDRFFAVRPEGSVSTLKIQRTERGDSAVYLCASSLTGVGGSYEQYFGPGTRLTVT.

The chain links TRBV25-1 to TRBJ1-4, with 7 bases lining up with TRBD1. Losses at the gene ends were 1 base for V and 4 bases for J; bases not matched to a gene: 3. This CDR3 contains 15 residues. Germline V gene data show CDR1 as MGHDK and CDR2 as SYGVNS. CDR3 region: CASSEFSGGNEKLFF. CDR3 bases: TGTGCCAGCAGTGAATTCTCAGGGGGTAATGAAAAACTGTTTTTT.

In this sample, this clone turned up a few times. The chain couples TRBV5-1 to TRBJ1-5, with 7 positions matching TRBD1. Germline CDR1 is SGHRS and CDR2 is YFSETQ. The trim removed 7 bases at V and 1 base at J, leaving 5 bases unmatched. This CDR3 is built from 14 residues. This CDR3 is CASSAGGSNQPQHF. CDR3 DNA: TGCGCCAGCTCCGCAGGGGGGAGCAATCAGCCCCAGCATTTT.

This clone was detected once. In DNA form, the CDR3 reads TGCGCCAGCAGCCCCGGGGGGGTTAGCACAGATACGCAGTATTTT. Protein product: CASSPGGVSTDTQYF. This chain uses TRBV5-1 with TRBJ2-3; TRBD2 aligns across 8 bases. The CDR3 totals 15 residues. Germline loops: CDR1 SGHRS, CDR2 YFSETQ. J was trimmed by 0 bases and V by 4 bases; bases with no gene match: 4. Combining the CDR3 with reference TRBV5-1 and TRBJ2-3 gives the whole variable domain KAGVTQTPRYLIKTRGQQVTLSCSPISGHRSVSWYQQTPGQGLQFLFEYFSETQRNKGNFPGRFSGRQFSNSRSEMNVSTLELGDSALYLCASSPGGVSTDTQYFGPGTRLTVL.

Comments on this clone: Other DNA sequences in the sample encode the same CDR3. V usage is TRBV29-1 and J usage is TRBJ1-5, with 8 bases fitting TRBD1. The germline V gene encodes CDR1 SQVTM and CDR2 ANQGSEA. Germline trimming cut 6 bases from V and 4 bases from J; bases unmatched to any gene: 5. This CDR3 is built from 13 residues. The CDR3 DNA is TGCAGCGTCGGACAGGGTGGAAATCAGCCCCAGCATTTT. This gives the protein CSVGQGGNQPQHF.

This chain uses TRBV7-2 with TRBJ1-2, with D maybe TRBD1 (5 bases). The CDR3 spans 15 residues. Trimming took 1 base from V and 8 from J, leaving 17 bases between them. Germline values: CDR1 SGHTA, CDR2 FQGNSA. The DNA of the CDR3 is TGTGCCAGCAGCTTAGGGGTGTGGGGGGATAAGGGCTACACCTTC. It specifies CASSLGVWGDKGYTF.

Details on this clone: This CDR3 is also generated by other DNA sequences in the sample. The chain links TRBV9 to TRBJ2-5; TRBD1 might be the D (6 bases). The CDR3 is 15 amino acids. Germline values: CDR1 SGDLS, CDR2 YYNGEE. V was cut by 2 bases and J by 5 bases, with 16 bases left in between. CDR3 loop: CASSVGGTLQETQYF. The CDR3 DNA follows: TGTGCCAGCAGCGTTGGTGGGACACTTCAGGAGACCCAGTACTTC.

This chain links TRBV28 with TRBJ2-6, with D perhaps matching TRBD1 (6 bases). There are 18 residues in the CDR3. The germline V gene encodes CDR1 MDHEN and CDR2 SYDVKM. The V end was cut by 4 bases, the J end by 0 bases, with 16 bases between. The DNA of the CDR3 is TGTGCCAGCAGTTCTGGCAGGGGCCGGGTCTCTGGGGCCAACGTCCTGACTTTC. As protein: CASSSGRGRVSGANVLTF.

The chain employs TRBV7-9 and TRBJ1-3, with unresolved D. In germline, CDR1 is SEHNR, CDR2 FQNEAQ (reference sequence). The CDR3 is 15 residues long. Trimming shortened V by 2 bases and J by 0 bases, and 8 bases separated the two germline ends. As DNA, the CDR3 is TGTGCCAGCAGCTTAAACTCAAACTCTGGAAACACCATATATTTT. It encodes CASSLNSNSGNTIYF.

The chain carries TRBV28 and TRBJ2-2; D ambiguous. The V end lost 3 bases, the J end lost 6 bases, and 11 bases lay between the germline ends. This CDR3 is 14 amino acids long. CDR1 and CDR2 (germline): MDHEN, SYDVKM. CDR3 sequence reads: CASSLNAGSGELFF. CDR3 DNA: TGTGCCAGCAGTTTGAATGCCGGTTCCGGGGAGCTGTTTTTT.

The chain carries TRBV7-2 and TRBJ1-4, with a weak D call TRBD1 (5 bases). This CDR3 is 15 amino acids long. V gave up 6 bases and J gave up 3 bases, with 14 bases separating them. Germline assignment: CDR1 SGHTA and CDR2 FQGNSA. The CDR3 DNA reads TGTGCCAGCAGGACAGCGCTTGGCCCTAATGAAAAACTGTTTTTT. Translating it yields CASRTALGPNEKLFF.

This sequence joins TRBV10-3 and TRBJ1-5; D uncertain. With 7 bases removed from V and 2 bases from J, the gap between germline ends came to 12 bases. The CDR3 sequence is 14 residues long. In germline, CDR1 is ENHRY, CDR2 SYGVKD. In DNA, the CDR3 is TGTGCCATCACCCGGGAGGAGCGCAATCAGCCCCAGCATTTT. Translated: CAITREERNQPQHF.

The chain combines TRBV7-9 with TRBJ2-7; perhaps TRBD2 as D (5 bases). V lost 5 bases and J lost 4, with 15 bases in between. Germline loops: CDR1 SEHNR, CDR2 FQNEAQ (reference sequence). The CDR3 length is 14 residues. CDR3 loop: CASSHSLRAYEQYF. The CDR3 coding sequence is TGTGCCAGCAGCCACTCCCTGAGGGCTTACGAGCAGTACTTC.

V and J are TRBV10-3 and TRBJ2-6; the match to TRBD2 covers 7 bases. The trim removed 2 bases at V and 2 bases at J, leaving 3 bases unmatched. This CDR3 contains 16 residues. Germline lookup yields CDR1 ENHRY and CDR2 SYGVKD. The DNA of the CDR3 is TGTGCCATCAGTGAGGGACTAGACGCTGGGGCCAACGTCCTGACTTTC. It encodes CAISEGLDAGANVLTF.

The chain uses TRBV5-6 and TRBJ1-6; tentative D call: TRBD1 (5 bases). Germline CDR1 reads SGHDT; CDR2 reads YYEEEE. Trimming shortened V by 4 bases and J by 0 bases, and 8 bases separated the two germline ends. The CDR3 is 15 residues long. The CDR3 DNA reads TGTGCCAGCAGCCAGACAGTCTCCTATAATTCACCCCTCCACTTT. This sequence encodes CASSQTVSYNSPLHF.

The chain uses TRBV27 and TRBJ1-2; D remains ambiguous. Trimming pared 0 bases from V and 2 bases from J, leaving 16 bases between. From germline, CDR1 is MNHEY and CDR2 SMNVEV (reference sequence). This CDR3 is 17 amino acids long. In DNA, the CDR3 is TGTGCCAGCAGTTTATCGATCTTGTCTGGCCAGAACTATGGCTACACCTTC. This sequence encodes CASSLSILSGQNYGYTF.

This clone was detected only a few times. This sequence joins TRBV28 and TRBJ1-2; 9 bases match TRBD1. The junction had 6 bases not matched to a gene; V was cut back by 1 base and J by 6 bases. CDR1 MDHEN and CDR2 SYDVKM come from the germline V gene. The CDR3 is 15 amino acids. The DNA for the CDR3 is TGTGCCAGCAGTTTATCCCCGGGACAGGGAAATGGCTACACCTTC. Its protein product is CASSLSPGQGNGYTF.

Only a few counts were recorded for this clone. The V and J genes are TRBV28 and TRBJ2-7, with D perhaps matching TRBD2 (5 bases). This CDR3 has 13 residues. The V and J ends lost 2 bases and 4 bases respectively, with 9 bases between them. Per germline, CDR1 MDHEN and CDR2 SYDVKM. CDR3 protein: CASSLGLLYEQYF. In DNA, the CDR3 is TGTGCCAGCAGTTTAGGACTGCTATACGAGCAGTACTTC. Supplemented by reference TRBV28 and TRBJ2-7, the full variable domain reads DVKVTQSSRYLVKRTGEKVFLECVQDMDHENMFWYRQDPGLGLRLIYFSYDVKMKEKGDIPEGYSVSREKKERFSLILESASTNQTSMYLCASSLGLLYEQYFGPGTRLTVT.

The rearrangement links TRBV29-1 to TRBJ2-1; possibly TRBD2 for D (6 bases). Trimming took 7 bases from V and 4 from J, leaving 11 bases between them. The germline V gene encodes CDR1 SQVTM and CDR2 ANQGSEA. CDR3 length: 12 amino acids. The CDR3 DNA sequence: TGCAGCGCCCCGGAGGGTTACAATGAGCAGTTCTTC. Protein product: CSAPEGYNEQFF.

V is TRBV6-1 and J is TRBJ2-7; D gene uncertain. The CDR3 extends over 12 amino acids. The germline V gene has CDR1 MNHNS and CDR2 SASEGT. Trimming removed 4 bases from V and 3 bases from J, with 7 bases in between. The CDR3 here is CASSGHFYEQYF. The CDR3 nucleotides read TGTGCCAGCAGTGGACACTTCTACGAGCAGTACTTC.

This clone came up a few times. The V gene is TRBV6-6, the J gene TRBJ2-7; 13 bases map to TRBD2. With 10 bases clipped from V and 9 bases from J, the junction kept 9 bases outside the gene matches. Germline lookup yields CDR1 MNHNY and CDR2 SVGAGI (reference sequence). This CDR3 spans 13 amino acids. CDR3 amino acids: CAINGLAGVGQYF. The CDR3 nucleotides are TGTGCCATTAACGGACTAGCGGGAGTAGGGCAGTACTTC.

The chain employs TRBV9 and TRBJ2-2; 8 nucleotides align to TRBD1. Germline CDR1 SGDLS, CDR2 YYNGEE. J lost 2 bases, V lost 4 bases, and 7 bases had no gene match. The length of the CDR3 is 16 residues. The CDR3 nucleotides are TGTGCCAGCAGCAACCAGGGGGCGATTAACACCGGGGAGCTGTTTTTT. Translated, it gives CASSNQGAINTGELFF.

V and J are TRBV5-1 and TRBJ1-4, with D uncertain. V lost 4 bases and J 13 bases, leaving 17 bases between the germline ends. The CDR3 spans 13 residues. The germline V gene encodes CDR1 SGHRS and CDR2 YFSETQ. The CDR3 coding sequence is TGCGCCAGCAGCCCCTATCTATCTGCGGGACTGTTTTTT. Translating gives CASSPYLSAGLFF. The full variable domain, its missing parts supplied by reference TRBV5-1 and TRBJ1-4, is KAGVTQTPRYLIKTRGQQVTLSCSPISGHRSVSWYQQTPGQGLQFLFEYFSETQRNKGNFPGRFSGRQFSNSRSEMNVSTLELGDSALYLCASSPYLSAGLFFGSGTQLSVL.